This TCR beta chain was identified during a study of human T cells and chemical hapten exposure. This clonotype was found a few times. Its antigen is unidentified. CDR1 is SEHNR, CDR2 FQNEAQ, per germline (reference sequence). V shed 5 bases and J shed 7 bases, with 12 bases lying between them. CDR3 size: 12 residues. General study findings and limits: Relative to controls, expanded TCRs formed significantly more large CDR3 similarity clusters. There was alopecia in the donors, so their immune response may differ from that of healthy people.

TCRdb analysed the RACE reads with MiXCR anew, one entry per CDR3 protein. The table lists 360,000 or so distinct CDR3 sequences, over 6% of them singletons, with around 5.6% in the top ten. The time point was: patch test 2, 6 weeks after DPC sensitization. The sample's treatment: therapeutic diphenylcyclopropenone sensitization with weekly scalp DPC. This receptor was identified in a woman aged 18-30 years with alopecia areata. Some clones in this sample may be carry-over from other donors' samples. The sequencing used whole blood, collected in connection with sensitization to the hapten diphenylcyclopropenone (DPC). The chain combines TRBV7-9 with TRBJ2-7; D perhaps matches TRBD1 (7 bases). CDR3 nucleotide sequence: TGTGCCAGCAGCGACAGGGCGGGGGAGCAGTACTTC. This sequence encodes CASSDRAGEQYF.